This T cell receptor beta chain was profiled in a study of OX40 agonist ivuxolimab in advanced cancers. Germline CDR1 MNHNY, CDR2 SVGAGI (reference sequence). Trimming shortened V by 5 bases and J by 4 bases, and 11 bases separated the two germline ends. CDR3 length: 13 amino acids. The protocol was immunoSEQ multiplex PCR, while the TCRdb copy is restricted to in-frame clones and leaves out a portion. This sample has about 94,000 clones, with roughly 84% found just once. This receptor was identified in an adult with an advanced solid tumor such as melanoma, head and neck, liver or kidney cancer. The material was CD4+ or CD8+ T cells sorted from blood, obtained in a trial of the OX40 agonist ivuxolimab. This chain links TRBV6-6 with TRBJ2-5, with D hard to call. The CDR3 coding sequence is TGTGCCAGCAGTCCCCTAAAGCGAGAGACCCAGTACTTC. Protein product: CASSPLKRETQYF.